The present TCR beta chain was sequenced within a study of cytomegalovirus exposure and HLA in healthy donors. On the study more broadly: Among the 398 genotyped donors, approximately 81% were placed in the Caucasian-associated ancestry cluster.

In the PCR, 60 Vbeta and 13 Jbeta primers were used. Here immunoSEQ multiplex PCR was the method, and the copy in TCRdb shows in-frame clones only, minus some. The table has 97,000 or so clones, roughly 80% seen once. With 3 bases removed from V and 5 bases from J, the gap between germline ends came to 11 bases. The germline CDR1 and CDR2 sequences are LGHNA and YNFKEQ. The CDR3 is 14 residues long. The origin of this receptor is a male donor in good health and CMV-seropositive. This chain uses TRBV4-2 with TRBJ2-1; no clear D. The sequenced sample consisted of PBMCs. Here the CDR3 DNA reads TGTGCCAGCAGCCAGGAACTAACTAACAATGAGCAGTTCTTC. Amino acids: CASSQELTNNEQFF.